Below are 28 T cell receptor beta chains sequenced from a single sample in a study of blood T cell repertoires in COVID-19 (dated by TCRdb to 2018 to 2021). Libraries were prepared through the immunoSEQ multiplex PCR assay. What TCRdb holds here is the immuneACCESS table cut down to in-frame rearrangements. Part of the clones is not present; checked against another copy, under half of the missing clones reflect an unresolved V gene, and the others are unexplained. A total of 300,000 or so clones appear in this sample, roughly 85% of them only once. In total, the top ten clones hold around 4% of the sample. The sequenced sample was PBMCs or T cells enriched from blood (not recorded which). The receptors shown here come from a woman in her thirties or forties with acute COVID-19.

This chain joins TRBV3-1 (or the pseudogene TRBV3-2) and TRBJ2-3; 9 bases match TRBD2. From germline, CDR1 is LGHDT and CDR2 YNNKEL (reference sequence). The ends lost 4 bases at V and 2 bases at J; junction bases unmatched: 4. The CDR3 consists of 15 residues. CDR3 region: CASSLTSGSTDTQYF. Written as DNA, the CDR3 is TGTGCCAGCAGCCTGACTAGCGGTTCCACAGATACGCAGTATTTT.

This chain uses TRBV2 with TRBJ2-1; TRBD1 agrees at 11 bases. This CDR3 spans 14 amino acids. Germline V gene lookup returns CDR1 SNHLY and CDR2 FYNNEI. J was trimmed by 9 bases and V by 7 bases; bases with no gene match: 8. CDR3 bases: TGTGCCAGCACCTTCGGGACAGGGGGATCTGAGCAGTTCTTC. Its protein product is CASTFGTGGSEQFF.

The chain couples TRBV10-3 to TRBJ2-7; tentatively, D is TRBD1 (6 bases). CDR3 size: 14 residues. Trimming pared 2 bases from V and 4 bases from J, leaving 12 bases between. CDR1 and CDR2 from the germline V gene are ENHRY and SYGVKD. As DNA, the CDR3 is TGTGCCATCAGTGAGACAGGGCACAGGTACGAGCAGTACTTC. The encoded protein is CAISETGHRYEQYF.

The CDR3: CASSAGYGSGNTIYF. CDR3 in DNA: TGTGCCAGCAGCGCGGGGTATGGATCGGGAAACACCATATATTTT. The chain uses TRBV9 and TRBJ1-3; D not certain. The germline V gene encodes CDR1 SGDLS and CDR2 YYNGEE. The length of the CDR3 is 15 residues. V lost 3 bases and J 4 bases, leaving 14 bases between the germline ends.

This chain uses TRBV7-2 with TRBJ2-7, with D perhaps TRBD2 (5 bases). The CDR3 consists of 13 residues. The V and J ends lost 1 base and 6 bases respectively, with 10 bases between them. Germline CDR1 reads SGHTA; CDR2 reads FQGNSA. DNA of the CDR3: TGTGCCAGCAGCTTAGATAGCGTTGGCGAGCAGTACTTC. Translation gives CASSLDSVGEQYF.

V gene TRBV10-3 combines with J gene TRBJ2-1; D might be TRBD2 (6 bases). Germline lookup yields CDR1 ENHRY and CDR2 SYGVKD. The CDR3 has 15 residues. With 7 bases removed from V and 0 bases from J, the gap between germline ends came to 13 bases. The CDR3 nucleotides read TGTGCCATCATGGGCGGGACCGACTCCTACAATGAGCAGTTCTTC. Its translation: CAIMGGTDSYNEQFF.

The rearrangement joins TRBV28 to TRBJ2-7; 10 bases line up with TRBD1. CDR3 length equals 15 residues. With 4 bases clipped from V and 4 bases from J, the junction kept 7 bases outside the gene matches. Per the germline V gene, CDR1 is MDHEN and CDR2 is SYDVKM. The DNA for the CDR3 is TGTGCCAGCAGTTCGTTCGGGACAGGGGTTTACGAGCAGTACTTC. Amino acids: CASSSFGTGVYEQYF.

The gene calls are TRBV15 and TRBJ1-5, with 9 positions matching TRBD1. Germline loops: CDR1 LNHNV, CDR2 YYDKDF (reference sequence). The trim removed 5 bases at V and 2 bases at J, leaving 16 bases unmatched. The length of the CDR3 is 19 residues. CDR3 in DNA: TGTGCCACCAGCTGGGGGGCCCGACAGGGGGGCCGGGGCAATCAGCCCCAGCATTTT. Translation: CATSWGARQGGRGNQPQHF.

The CDR3 loop reads CASRAQSGNTIYF. The CDR3 nucleotides are TGTGCCAGCAGGGCCCAGTCCGGAAACACCATATATTTT. The V gene is TRBV5-8, the J gene TRBJ1-3; no clear D gene. Between the trimmed V and J ends, which lost 5 bases and 4 bases, there was a span of 10 bases. The CDR3 extends over 13 amino acids. Germline V lookup: CDR1 SGHTS, CDR2 YDEGEE.

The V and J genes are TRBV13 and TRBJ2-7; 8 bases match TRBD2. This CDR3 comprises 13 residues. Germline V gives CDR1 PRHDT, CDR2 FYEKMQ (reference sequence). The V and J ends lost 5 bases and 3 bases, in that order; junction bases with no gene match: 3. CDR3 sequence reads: CASSRLAHYEQYF. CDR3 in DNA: TGTGCCAGCAGCCGACTAGCGCACTACGAGCAGTACTTC. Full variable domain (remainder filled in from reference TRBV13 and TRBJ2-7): AAGVIQSPRHLIKEKRETATLKCYPIPRHDTVYWYQQGPGQDPQFLISFYEKMQSDKGSIPDRFSAQQFSDYHSELNMSSLELGDSALYFCASSRLAHYEQYFGPGTRLTVT.

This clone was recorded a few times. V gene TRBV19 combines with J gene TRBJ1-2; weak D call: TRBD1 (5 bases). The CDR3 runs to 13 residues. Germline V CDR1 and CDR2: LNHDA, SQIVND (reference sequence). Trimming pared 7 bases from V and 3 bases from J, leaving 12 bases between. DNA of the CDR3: TGTGCCAGTACAGGGTTCTCCTACTATGGCTACACCTTC. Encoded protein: CASTGFSYYGYTF.

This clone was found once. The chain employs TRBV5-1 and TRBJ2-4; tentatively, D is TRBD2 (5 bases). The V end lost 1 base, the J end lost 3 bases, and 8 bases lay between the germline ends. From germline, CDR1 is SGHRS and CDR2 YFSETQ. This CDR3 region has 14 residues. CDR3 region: CASSLSGNKNIQYF. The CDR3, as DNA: TGCGCCAGCAGCTTGTCCGGGAACAAAAACATTCAGTACTTC.

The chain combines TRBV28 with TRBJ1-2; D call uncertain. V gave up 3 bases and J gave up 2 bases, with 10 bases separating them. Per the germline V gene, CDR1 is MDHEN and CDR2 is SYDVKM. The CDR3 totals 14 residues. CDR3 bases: TGTGCCAGCAGTTTTAAGGCCGGGAACTATGGCTACACCTTC. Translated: CASSFKAGNYGYTF.

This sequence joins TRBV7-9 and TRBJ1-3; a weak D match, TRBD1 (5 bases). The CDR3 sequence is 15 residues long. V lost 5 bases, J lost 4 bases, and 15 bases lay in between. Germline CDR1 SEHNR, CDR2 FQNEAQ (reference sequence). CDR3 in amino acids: CASSPLGGVGNTIYF. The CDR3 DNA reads TGTGCCAGCAGCCCCTTGGGGGGGGTCGGAAACACCATATATTTT.

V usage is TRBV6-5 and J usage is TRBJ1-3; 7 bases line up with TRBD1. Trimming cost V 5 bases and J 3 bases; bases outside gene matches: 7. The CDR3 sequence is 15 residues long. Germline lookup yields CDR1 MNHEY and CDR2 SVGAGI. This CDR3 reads CASSPGGLSGNTIYF. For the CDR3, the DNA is TGTGCCAGCAGTCCAGGGGGTTTGAGTGGAAACACCATATATTTT.

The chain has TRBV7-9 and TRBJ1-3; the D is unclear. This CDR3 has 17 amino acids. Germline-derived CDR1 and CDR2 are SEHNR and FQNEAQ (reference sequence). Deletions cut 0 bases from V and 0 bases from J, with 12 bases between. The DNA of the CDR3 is TGTGCCAGCAGCTTAGCCGCCTACTCGAGCTCTGGAAACACCATATATTTT. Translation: CASSLAAYSSSGNTIYF.

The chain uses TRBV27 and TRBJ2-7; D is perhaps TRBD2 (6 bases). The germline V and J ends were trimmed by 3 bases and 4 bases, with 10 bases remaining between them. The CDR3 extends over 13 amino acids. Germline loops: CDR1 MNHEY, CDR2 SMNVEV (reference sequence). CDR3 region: CASSFGGGYEQYF. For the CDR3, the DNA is TGTGCCAGCAGTTTTGGGGGAGGATACGAGCAGTACTTC.

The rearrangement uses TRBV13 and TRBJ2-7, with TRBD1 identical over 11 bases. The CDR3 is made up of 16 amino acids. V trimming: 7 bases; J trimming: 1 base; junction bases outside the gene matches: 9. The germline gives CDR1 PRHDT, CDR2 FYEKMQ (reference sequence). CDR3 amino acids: CASTRTGGMRSYEQYF. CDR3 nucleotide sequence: TGTGCCAGCACTAGGACAGGGGGCATGCGATCCTACGAGCAGTACTTC.

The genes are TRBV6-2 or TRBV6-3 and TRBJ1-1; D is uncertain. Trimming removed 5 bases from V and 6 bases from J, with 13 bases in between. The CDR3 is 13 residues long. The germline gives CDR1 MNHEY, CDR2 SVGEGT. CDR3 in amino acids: CASSLWPSAEAFF. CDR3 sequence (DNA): TGTGCCAGCAGTCTCTGGCCCTCAGCTGAAGCTTTCTTT.

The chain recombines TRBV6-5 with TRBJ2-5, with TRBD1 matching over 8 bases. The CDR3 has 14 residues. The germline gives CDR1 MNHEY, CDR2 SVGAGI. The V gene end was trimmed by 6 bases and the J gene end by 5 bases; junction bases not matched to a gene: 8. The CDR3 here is CASRWTGTQETQYF. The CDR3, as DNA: TGTGCCAGCAGGTGGACAGGGACCCAGGAGACCCAGTACTTC.

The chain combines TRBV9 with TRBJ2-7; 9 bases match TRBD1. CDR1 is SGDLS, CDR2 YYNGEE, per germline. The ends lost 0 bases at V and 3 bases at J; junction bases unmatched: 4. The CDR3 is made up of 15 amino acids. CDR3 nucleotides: TGTGCCAGCAGCGTAGCGACAGGGGGGGGCTACGAGCAGTACTTC. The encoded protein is CASSVATGGGYEQYF.

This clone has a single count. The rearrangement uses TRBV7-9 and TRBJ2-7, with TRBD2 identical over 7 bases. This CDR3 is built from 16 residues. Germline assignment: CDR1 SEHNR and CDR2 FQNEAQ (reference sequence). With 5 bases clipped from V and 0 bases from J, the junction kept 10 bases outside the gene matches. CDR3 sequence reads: CASSRTSGGSSYEQYF. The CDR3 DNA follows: TGTGCCAGCAGCCGAACGTCAGGCGGGAGCTCCTACGAGCAGTACTTC.

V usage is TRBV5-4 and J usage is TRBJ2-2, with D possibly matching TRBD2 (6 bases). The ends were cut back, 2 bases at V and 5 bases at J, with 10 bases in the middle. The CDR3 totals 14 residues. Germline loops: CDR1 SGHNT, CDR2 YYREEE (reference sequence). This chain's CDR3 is CASSLRGGTGELFF. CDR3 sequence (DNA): TGTGCCAGCAGCTTACGGGGAGGTACCGGGGAGCTGTTTTTT.

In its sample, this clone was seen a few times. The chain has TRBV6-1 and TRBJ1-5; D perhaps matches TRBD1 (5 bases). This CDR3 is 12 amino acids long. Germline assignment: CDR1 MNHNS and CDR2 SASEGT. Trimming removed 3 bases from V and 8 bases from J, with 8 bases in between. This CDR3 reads CASSEAGEPQHF. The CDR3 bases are TGTGCCAGCAGTGAGGCGGGGGAGCCCCAGCATTTT.

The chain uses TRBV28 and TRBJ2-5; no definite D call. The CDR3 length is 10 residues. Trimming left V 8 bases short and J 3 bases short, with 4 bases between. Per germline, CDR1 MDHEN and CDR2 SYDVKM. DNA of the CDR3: TGTGCCAGCGGAGAAGAGACCCAGTACTTC. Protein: CASGEETQYF.

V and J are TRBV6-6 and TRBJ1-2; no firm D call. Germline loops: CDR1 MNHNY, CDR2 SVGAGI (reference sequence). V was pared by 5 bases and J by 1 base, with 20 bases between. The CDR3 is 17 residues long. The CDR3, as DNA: TGTGCCAGCAGTCCAAGTGGAGGTGAAGGCCTTAACTATGGCTACACCTTC. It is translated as CASSPSGGEGLNYGYTF.

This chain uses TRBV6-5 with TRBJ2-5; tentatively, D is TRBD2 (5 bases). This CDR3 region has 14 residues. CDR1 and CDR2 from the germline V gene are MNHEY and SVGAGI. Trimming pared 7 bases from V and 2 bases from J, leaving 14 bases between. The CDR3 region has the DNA TGTGCCAGCATGGAGGCTCTCGGACAAGAGACCCAGTACTTC. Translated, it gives CASMEALGQETQYF.

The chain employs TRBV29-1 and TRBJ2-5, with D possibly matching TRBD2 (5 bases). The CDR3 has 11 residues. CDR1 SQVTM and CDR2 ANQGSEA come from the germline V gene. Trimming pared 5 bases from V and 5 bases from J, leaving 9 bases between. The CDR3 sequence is CSVSGSETQYF. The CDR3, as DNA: TGCAGCGTTTCGGGGAGTGAGACCCAGTACTTC.